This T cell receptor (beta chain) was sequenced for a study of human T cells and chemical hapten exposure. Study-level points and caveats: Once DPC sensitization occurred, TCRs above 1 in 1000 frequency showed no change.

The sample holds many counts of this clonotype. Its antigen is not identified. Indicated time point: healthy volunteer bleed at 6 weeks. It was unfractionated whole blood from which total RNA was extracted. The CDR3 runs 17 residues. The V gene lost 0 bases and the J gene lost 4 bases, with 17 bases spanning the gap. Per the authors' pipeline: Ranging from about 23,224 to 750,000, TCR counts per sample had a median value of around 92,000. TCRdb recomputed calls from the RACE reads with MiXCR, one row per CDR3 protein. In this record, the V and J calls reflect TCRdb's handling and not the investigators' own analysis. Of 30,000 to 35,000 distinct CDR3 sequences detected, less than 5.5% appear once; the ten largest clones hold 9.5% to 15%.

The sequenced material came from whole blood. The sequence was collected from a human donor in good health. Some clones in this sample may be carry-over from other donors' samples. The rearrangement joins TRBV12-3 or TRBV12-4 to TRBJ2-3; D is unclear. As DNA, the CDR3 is TGTGCCAGCAGTTTAGCGGGAATAGCTTTGAAGGCAGATACGCAGTATTTT. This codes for CASSLAGIALKADTQYF.